The entry below describes one T cell receptor beta chain. Its antigen is undetermined. This sample was taken from a study of T cells after posttransplantation cyclophosphamide. V was cut by 4 bases and J by 5 bases, with 15 bases left in between. The CDR3 spans 15 residues. Per the germline V gene, CDR1 is MNHEY and CDR2 is SVGAGI. Study-level findings and limits: TRB clonality was highly associated with recipient CMV seropositivity and reactivation.

The protocol was immunoSEQ multiplex PCR, while the TCRdb copy is restricted to in-frame clones and leaves out a portion. Altogether tens of thousands of clones are present, almost 95% being singletons, with the ten largest covering roughly 2.9%. The rearrangement uses TRBV6-5 and TRBJ2-1; possibly TRBD1 for D (6 bases). Specimen: PBMCs. This sequence originates from a woman in her fifties or sixties in good health and a related stem cell transplant donor. CDR3 protein: CASSFLRGVNNEQFF. CDR3 coding DNA: TGTGCCAGCAGTTTCCTCAGGGGAGTAAACAATGAGCAGTTCTTC.